The 28 T cell receptor beta chains reported below all come from one sample, sequenced in a study of blood T cell repertoires in COVID-19. Repertoires were generated with immunoSEQ multiplex PCR, while TCRdb's copy carries only in-frame clones and drops some. This sample has about 160,000 clones; 85% to 90% occur once, and the top ten carry 6.6%. Material for sequencing was PBMCs or T cells enriched from blood (not recorded which). All receptors derive from a woman aged 45-59 years who had recovered from COVID-19.

This chain joins TRBV5-8 and TRBJ2-5; 7 bases line up with TRBD2. This CDR3 comprises 15 residues. Germline V gene data show CDR1 as SGHTS and CDR2 as YDEGEE. With V trimmed by 4 bases and J by 6 bases, 12 bases remained unmatched. This CDR3 reads CASSLSGLGGKTQYF. The CDR3 DNA follows: TGTGCCAGCAGCCTCTCCGGGCTGGGGGGGAAGACCCAGTACTTC.

This clone was detected only a few times. J is TRBJ2-3 and V is TRBV7-2, with D possibly being TRBD1 (7 bases). The ends were cut back, 2 bases at V and 2 bases at J, with 11 bases in the middle. The CDR3 loop spans 15 amino acids. The germline CDR1 and CDR2 sequences are SGHTA and FQGNSA. In DNA, the CDR3 is TGTGCCAGCAGCTTACAGGGGGGTAACACAGATACGCAGTATTTT. Translated: CASSLQGGNTDTQYF.

J is TRBJ2-5 and V is TRBV25-1; D is unclear. Deletions cut 2 bases from V and 2 bases from J, with 3 bases between. In germline, CDR1 is MGHDK, CDR2 SYGVNS. The CDR3 is 12 amino acids. CDR3 loop: CASSEPQETQYF. The CDR3 region has the DNA TGTGCCAGCAGTGAACCACAAGAGACCCAGTACTTC.

The rearrangement uses TRBV12-5 and TRBJ1-1, with TRBD1 as a possible D gene (5 bases). CDR1 and CDR2 (germline): LGHNT, FRNRAP. V lost 6 bases, J lost 1 base, and 12 bases lay in between. CDR3 length: 14 residues. Here the CDR3 DNA reads TGTGCTAGTGGCCAGGGAATTGGGAACACTGAAGCTTTCTTT. Translated: CASGQGIGNTEAFF.

The V call is TRBV4-3, the J call TRBJ2-3; D not resolved. This CDR3 is 15 amino acids long. Trimming cost V 0 bases and J 4 bases, with 11 bases left between them. The V gene's germline CDR1 is LGHNA and CDR2 YSLEER. CDR3 protein: CASSQDPSVSDTQYF. The CDR3 DNA sequence: TGCGCCAGCAGCCAAGATCCATCAGTCTCAGATACGCAGTATTTT.

V is TRBV12-3 or TRBV12-4 and J is TRBJ2-7; D is unresolved. V lost 5 bases and J 2 bases, leaving 7 bases between the germline ends. This CDR3 is built from 12 residues. The DNA for the CDR3 is TGTGCCAGCAGTGGCAGGCCCTACGAGCAGTACTTC. Amino acids: CASSGRPYEQYF.

This clone was seen a single time. The V call is TRBV5-1, the J call TRBJ1-1, with 9 bases lining up with TRBD1. Germline V gives CDR1 SGHRS, CDR2 YFSETQ. The ends lost 4 bases at V and 4 bases at J; junction bases unmatched: 5. This CDR3 contains 14 residues. For the CDR3, the DNA is TGCGCCAGCAGCAACCCGGGACAGGGCACTGAAGCTTTCTTT. It yields the protein CASSNPGQGTEAFF.

This chain joins TRBV12-3 or TRBV12-4 and TRBJ2-3; no firm D call. Trimming left V 5 bases short and J 3 bases short, with 3 bases between. The CDR3 extends over 11 amino acids. CDR3 protein: CASSPTDTQYF. In nucleotides, the CDR3 is TGTGCCAGCAGTCCGACAGATACGCAGTATTTT.

This clone was observed once. The V call is TRBV19, the J call TRBJ2-5; no clear D. This CDR3 contains 15 residues. Trimming took off 3 bases at V and 3 bases at J, with 14 bases between the two ends. Germline CDR1 reads LNHDA; CDR2 reads SQIVND (reference sequence). CDR3 sequence: CASSIYGGQEETQYF. The CDR3 DNA sequence: TGTGCCAGTAGTATCTACGGTGGCCAGGAAGAGACCCAGTACTTC.

A few counts support this clone. This sequence joins TRBV7-3 and TRBJ2-3; 8 positions match TRBD2. There are 14 residues in the CDR3. Germline loops: CDR1 SGHTA, CDR2 FQGTGA. V lost 5 bases to trimming and J lost 3 bases; unmatched junction nucleotides: 4. CDR3 nucleotides: TGTGCCAGCAGCCCCGGGACTAGTACAGATACGCAGTATTTT. This sequence encodes CASSPGTSTDTQYF.

The chain joins TRBV7-6 to TRBJ2-1; 14 nucleotides line up with TRBD2. CDR3 length: 15 residues. The junction had 0 bases not matched to a gene; V was cut back by 1 base and J by 7 bases. CDR1 and CDR2 (germline): SGHVS, FNYEAQ. The CDR3 coding sequence is TGTGCCAGCAGCTTAGGACTAGCGGGGGGGAATGAGCAGTTCTTC. Translated: CASSLGLAGGNEQFF.

The gene calls are TRBV27 and TRBJ2-2; tentative D call: TRBD1 (6 bases). Between the trimmed V and J ends, which lost 8 bases and 1 base, there was a span of 14 bases. The CDR3 runs to 15 residues. Germline V gene lookup returns CDR1 MNHEY and CDR2 SMNVEV (reference sequence). CDR3 loop: CASGRPGQNTGELFF. As DNA, the CDR3 is TGTGCCAGCGGTCGCCCGGGACAGAACACCGGGGAGCTGTTTTTT.

The V gene is TRBV9, the J gene TRBJ2-3; possibly TRBD2 for D (5 bases). The germline V and J ends were trimmed by 3 bases and 2 bases, with 16 bases remaining between them. From germline, CDR1 is SGDLS and CDR2 YYNGEE. The CDR3 is 16 amino acids. The CDR3 coding sequence is TGTGCCAGCAGCGAACCGGACTTACCATACACAGATACGCAGTATTTT. Translating gives CASSEPDLPYTDTQYF.

The chain couples TRBV6-2 or TRBV6-3 to TRBJ1-3; perhaps TRBD1 as D (5 bases). CDR1 MNHEY and CDR2 SVGEGT come from the germline V gene. Trimming left V 2 bases short and J 4 bases short, with 15 bases between. The CDR3 runs 16 residues. CDR3: CASSYRDSPSGNTIYF. The CDR3 DNA is TGTGCCAGCAGTTACCGGGACTCCCCCTCGGGAAACACCATATATTTT.

This rearrangement joins TRBV27 to TRBJ2-3; possibly TRBD2 for D (6 bases). Trimming removed 5 bases at V and 1 base at J, with 13 bases between. The CDR3 spans 15 residues. CDR1 and CDR2 from the germline V gene are MNHEY and SMNVEV (reference sequence). The CDR3 region is CASSVLARGTDTQYF. CDR3 DNA sequence: TGTGCCAGCAGTGTTCTAGCGCGGGGCACAGATACGCAGTATTTT.

The V call is TRBV12-3 or TRBV12-4, the J call TRBJ1-2, with 8 bases matching TRBD1. Germline trimming cut 1 base from V and 8 bases from J; bases unmatched to any gene: 3. The CDR3 length is 13 residues. The CDR3 reads CASSLGAGGGYTF. The CDR3 nucleotides are TGTGCCAGCAGTTTAGGGGCAGGGGGCGGCTACACCTTC.

This clone showed up just once. The rearrangement joins TRBV11-2 to TRBJ1-6; D is unresolved. This CDR3 region has 15 residues. V lost 1 base, J lost 5 bases, and 9 bases lay in between. Germline assignment: CDR1 SGHAT and CDR2 FQNNGV. The CDR3 nucleotides read TGTGCCAGCAGCTTAGCGGGGTGGGATAATTCACCCCTCCACTTT. It is translated as CASSLAGWDNSPLHF.

The sample holds a few counts of this clone. This rearrangement joins TRBV11-3 to TRBJ2-7; 10 bases match TRBD1. The V segment lost 2 bases and the J segment 7 bases; nucleotides outside the gene matches: 5. In germline, CDR1 is SGHNT, CDR2 YENEEA. The CDR3 is 14 residues long. In DNA form, the CDR3 reads TGTGCCAGCAGCTTAAGACAGGGGGCGAGGGAGCAGTACTTC. Amino acid sequence: CASSLRQGAREQYF.

The chain uses TRBV30 and TRBJ1-5; D may be TRBD1 (5 bases). With 0 bases removed from V and 6 bases from J, the gap between germline ends came to 9 bases. The germline CDR1 and CDR2 sequences are GTSNPN and SVGIG (reference sequence). CDR3 size: 13 residues. As DNA, the CDR3 is TGTGCCTGGAGTGTAAATCAGGGTCAGCCCCAGCATTTT. Residues: CAWSVNQGQPQHF.

The chain is built from TRBV19 and TRBJ2-4; 7 nucleotides align to TRBD1. Unmatched junction bases numbered 13, after V lost 3 bases and J lost 5 bases. Germline CDR1 is LNHDA and CDR2 is SQIVND (reference sequence). The CDR3 runs to 17 residues. CDR3 loop: CASSMRSGRGQQNIQYF. The CDR3 bases are TGTGCCAGTAGTATGCGGTCAGGTAGGGGACAGCAAAACATTCAGTACTTC. Full variable domain (rest looked up from reference TRBV19 and TRBJ2-4): DGGITQSPKYLFRKEGQNVTLSCEQNLNHDAMYWYRQDPGQGLRLIYYSQIVNDFQKGDIAEGYSVSREKKESFPLTVTSAQKNPTAFYLCASSMRSGRGQQNIQYFGAGTRLSVL.

The chain has TRBV19 and TRBJ2-7; tentatively, D is TRBD1 (6 bases). Trimming removed 3 bases from V and 7 bases from J, with 13 bases in between. The CDR3 sequence is 13 residues long. Germline loops: CDR1 LNHDA, CDR2 SQIVND (reference sequence). CDR3 amino acids: CASSMTVQGEQYF. CDR3 nucleotide sequence: TGTGCCAGTAGTATGACGGTACAGGGTGAGCAGTACTTC.

The rearrangement links TRBV5-1 to TRBJ1-1, with 7 nucleotides matching TRBD1. Per germline, CDR1 SGHRS and CDR2 YFSETQ. The trim removed 3 bases at V and 1 base at J, leaving 3 bases unmatched. The CDR3 length is 14 residues. CDR3 amino acids: CASSSGTANTEAFF. The CDR3 coding sequence is TGCGCCAGCAGCTCCGGGACAGCGAACACTGAAGCTTTCTTT.

The rearrangement uses TRBV27 and TRBJ2-5; 8 nucleotides agree with TRBD1. V dropped 6 bases and J dropped 2; count of bases not matched to a gene: 2. Germline V gene data show CDR1 as MNHEY and CDR2 as SMNVEV (reference sequence). The CDR3 loop spans 13 amino acids. Written as DNA, the CDR3 is TGTGCCAGCAGAAGACAGGGGCAAGAGACCCAGTACTTC. This encodes CASRRQGQETQYF.

V gene TRBV6-5 combines with J gene TRBJ1-1; D is undetermined. Germline V gene data show CDR1 as MNHEY and CDR2 as SVGAGI. The V end was cut by 4 bases, the J end by 2 bases, with 11 bases between. This CDR3 is 14 amino acids long. In DNA form, the CDR3 reads TGTGCCAGCAGTTCGACTATTATCAACACTGAAGCTTTCTTT. It is translated as CASSSTIINTEAFF.

V gene TRBV29-1 combines with J gene TRBJ2-7; 16 bases are shared with TRBD2. Germline trimming cut 6 bases from V and 3 bases from J; bases unmatched to any gene: 8. Germline CDR1 is SQVTM and CDR2 is ANQGSEA. The CDR3 covers 16 residues. The CDR3 DNA follows: TGCAGCGTAACGGGGACTAGCGGGGGGGCTGTCTACGAGCAGTACTTC. Translated, it gives CSVTGTSGGAVYEQYF.

The chain has TRBV19 and TRBJ2-7; the match to TRBD2 covers 7 bases. The V gene end was trimmed by 5 bases and the J gene end by 1 base; junction bases not matched to a gene: 5. The CDR3 loop spans 14 amino acids. Germline V CDR1 and CDR2: LNHDA, SQIVND (reference sequence). The CDR3 spells CASSGASGSYEQYF. As DNA, the CDR3 is TGTGCCAGTAGTGGCGCTAGCGGTTCCTACGAGCAGTACTTC.

The CDR3 DNA follows: TGTGCCAGCAGCTTGGAGGCCAGGGTGGGAGAGACCCAGTACTTC. Residues: CASSLEARVGETQYF. This chain uses TRBV5-4 with TRBJ2-5; D perhaps matches TRBD1 (5 bases). The V end was cut by 0 bases, the J end by 4 bases, with 13 bases between. Germline-derived CDR1 and CDR2 are SGHNT and YYREEE (reference sequence). The CDR3 spans 15 residues.

This chain links TRBV6-5 with TRBJ1-2; possible D gene TRBD1, 6 bases. Trimming shortened V by 2 bases and J by 2 bases, and 6 bases separated the two germline ends. Germline CDR1 is MNHEY and CDR2 is SVGAGI. The CDR3 is made up of 13 amino acids. The CDR3 here is CASSYDRNYGYTF. CDR3 DNA: TGTGCCAGCAGTTACGACAGGAACTATGGCTACACCTTC.